Listed here is a single T cell receptor (beta chain). Its antigen is still unknown. The data originate from a study of cytomegalovirus exposure and HLA in healthy donors. Background on the study: Around 80 million unique TCR sequences came from HLA-typed donors in an early release. Within the Caucasian-associated ancestry cluster were roughly 81% of the approximately 390 genotyped donors.

Vbeta (60) and Jbeta (13) primers were used in the PCR. Sequencing used immunoSEQ multiplex PCR; TCRdb keeps in-frame clones, though not all of them. Found here are 150,000 to 170,000 clones, roughly 80% of them singletons; the top ten hold 7.5% to 9%. In germline, CDR1 is WNHNN, CDR2 SYGVQD (reference sequence). The CDR3 is 13 amino acids. Study-level results: Listed as cytomegalovirus-associated were 150 or so TCR beta chains. In vitro experiments confirmed that three CMV-associated chains were specific for CMV antigens.

The chain has TRBV10-1 and TRBJ2-5; 7 bases match TRBD1. The J call may be wrong; the DNA end is better matched by TRBJ2-7. This clonotype was sampled from a man younger than 45 in good health and CMV-seropositive. Material: PBMCs. The DNA of the CDR3 is TGCGCCAGCAGCTGGGACAGCTCCTACGAGCAGTACTTC. It translates to CASSWDSSYEQYF.